This T cell receptor (beta chain) was obtained from a study of CD8+CD57+ T cells in acquired aplastic anemia. Study-level points and caveats: Patients and healthy controls showed no significant CD8+ Simpson's diversity difference.

Only one count was recorded for this clonotype. Its antigen is still unknown. Genomic DNA, the template, was used for profiling of the TCR beta VDJ and CDR3. TCRdb fed the reads into MiXCR, producing one record per CDR3 protein. This sample has approximately 180,000 distinct CDR3 sequences, with less than 60% found just once. The authors sequenced patients whose flow cytometry had shown CD8+CD57+ cell expansion. Severe acquired aplastic anemia was present in every patient. There was no therapy given to any patient before the blood sampling took place. The material sequenced was sorted CD4+, CD8+, or CD8+CD57+ T cells (not recorded which) from PBMCs. This TCR came from a human donor with aplastic anemia.

The CDR3 loop is CASSPAGRSYEQYF. As DNA, the CDR3 is TGCGCCAGCAGCCCCGCAGGGAGAAGCTACGAGCAGTACTTC. This chain connects TRBV5-1 to TRBJ2-7, with D perhaps matching TRBD1 or TRBD2 (5 bases each). The CDR3 runs 14 residues. Per germline, CDR1 SGHRS and CDR2 YFSETQ. Trimming took off 4 bases at V and 3 bases at J, with 14 bases between the two ends.